The rows below give T cell receptor beta chains drawn from one sample of a study of cytomegalovirus exposure and HLA in healthy donors. Clones were sequenced by immunoSEQ multiplex PCR, and TCRdb holds only the in-frame ones, with some missing. The sample carries around 170,000 clones, approximately 81% recorded once. The sequenced sample consisted of PBMCs. All receptors derive from a man aged 50-60 years in good health and CMV-seropositive. CDR3s include the opening cysteine and the closing phenylalanine or tryptophan. A D gene is named only where the DNA matches it firmly. Clone size is not always given. Where it is, it says once, few, many or a class for expanded clones.

.	TRBJ1-5	TRBV2	TRBD1	TGTGCCAGCAGACGACAGGGGTCGACGATTAGCAATCAGCCCCAGCATTTT	CASRRQGSTISNQPQHF
.	TRBJ2-3	TRBV13	TRBD1	TGTGCCAGCAGCTCCCGACAGGGAATAGATACGCAGTATTTT	CASSSRQGIDTQYF
.	TRBJ2-1	TRBV28	.	TGTGCCAGCAGTTTCGGGGGCTACAATGAGCAGTTCTTC	CASSFGGYNEQFF
once	TRBJ2-5	TRBV18	TRBD2	TGTGCCAGCTCACCGACGGGGGGTAGTCAGGAGACCCAGTACTTC	CASSPTGGSQETQYF
.	TRBJ2-7	TRBV27	.	TGTGCCAGCAGTCCGGGTTTCGGCTACGAGCAGTACTTC	CASSPGFGYEQYF
.	TRBJ2-7	TRBV4-3	.	TGCGCCAGCAGCCTGGCGGCTAGCTACGAGCAGTACTTC	CASSLAASYEQYF
once	TRBJ2-7	TRBV29-1	.	TGCAGCGTTCTCACTTCGGAGCAGTACTTC	CSVLTSEQYF
.	TRBJ2-7	TRBV4-2	.	TGTGCCAGCAGCCAGGAGGACAGTGGGGGCTCCTACGAGCAGTACTTC	CASSQEDSGGSYEQYF
.	TRBJ2-3	TRBV5-6	TRBD1	TGTGCCAGCAGCTTTAGGCAGGGGGCATTTCTCACAGATACGCAGTATTTT	CASSFRQGAFLTDTQYF
few	TRBJ2-2	TRBV7-2	.	TGTGCTTCAGACCAGGGGCCCCTGGGCACCGGGGAGCTGTTTTTT	CASDQGPLGTGELFF
.	TRBJ2-5	TRBV7-8	TRBD2	TGTGCCAGCAGCTTAAGTACACTAGCGATAGAGACCCAGTACTTC	CASSLSTLAIETQYF
.	TRBJ1-3	TRBV30	TRBD1	TGTGCCTGGAGTACAGGGGGCGTAAACACCATATATTTT	CAWSTGGVNTIYF
.	TRBJ1-4	TRBV5-1	.	TGCGCCAGCAGCCTGGGAGGCGGGGGCGGGGAAAAACTGTTTTTT	CASSLGGGGGEKLFF